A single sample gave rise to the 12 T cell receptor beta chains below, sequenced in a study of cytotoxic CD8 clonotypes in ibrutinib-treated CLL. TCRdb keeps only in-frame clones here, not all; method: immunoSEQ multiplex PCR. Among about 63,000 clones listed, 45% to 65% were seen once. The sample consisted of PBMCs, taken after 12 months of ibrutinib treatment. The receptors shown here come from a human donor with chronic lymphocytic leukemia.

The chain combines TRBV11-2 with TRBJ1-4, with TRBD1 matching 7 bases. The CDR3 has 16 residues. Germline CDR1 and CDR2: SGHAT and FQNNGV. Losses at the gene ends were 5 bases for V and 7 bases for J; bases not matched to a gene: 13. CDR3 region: CASSPRDSQWGEKLFF. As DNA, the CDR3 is TGTGCCAGCAGCCCCAGGGACAGTCAATGGGGTGAAAAACTGTTTTTT.

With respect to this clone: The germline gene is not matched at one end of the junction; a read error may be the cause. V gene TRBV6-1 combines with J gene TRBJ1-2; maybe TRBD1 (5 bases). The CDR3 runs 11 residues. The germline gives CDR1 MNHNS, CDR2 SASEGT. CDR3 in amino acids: CASTRDYGYTF. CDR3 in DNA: TGTGCCAGCACGAGGGACTACGGCTACACCTTC.

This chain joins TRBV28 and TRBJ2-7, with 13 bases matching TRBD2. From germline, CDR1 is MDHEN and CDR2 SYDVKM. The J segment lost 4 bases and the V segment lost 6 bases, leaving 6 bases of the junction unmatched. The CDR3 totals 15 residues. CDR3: CASSTSGGARYEQYV. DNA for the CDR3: TGTGCCAGCAGCACTAGCGGGGGGGCCAGATACGAGCAGTACGTC.

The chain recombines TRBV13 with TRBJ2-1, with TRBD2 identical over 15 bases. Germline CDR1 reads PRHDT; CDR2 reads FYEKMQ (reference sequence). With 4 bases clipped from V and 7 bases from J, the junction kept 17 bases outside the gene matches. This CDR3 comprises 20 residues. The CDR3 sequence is CASSSYSRTSGRASGNEQFF. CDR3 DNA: TGTGCCAGCAGCTCCTACTCCAGGACTAGCGGGAGGGCCTCGGGTAATGAGCAGTTCTTC.

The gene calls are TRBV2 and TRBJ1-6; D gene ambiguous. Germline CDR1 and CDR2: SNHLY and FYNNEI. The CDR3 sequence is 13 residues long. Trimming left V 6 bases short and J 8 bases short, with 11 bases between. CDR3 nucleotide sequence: TGTGCCAGCAGCCAGAACATGGATTCACCCCTCCACTTT. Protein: CASSQNMDSPLHF.

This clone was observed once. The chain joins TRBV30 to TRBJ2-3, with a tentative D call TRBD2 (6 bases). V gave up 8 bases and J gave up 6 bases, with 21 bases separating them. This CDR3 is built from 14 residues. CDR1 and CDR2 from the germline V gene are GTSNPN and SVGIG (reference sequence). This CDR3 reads CALALWGETDTQYF. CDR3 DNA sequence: TGTGCCCTCGCCCTTTGGGGGGAAACTGATACGCAGTATTTT.

CDR3 loop: CASSNGDRGRAGELFF. Here the CDR3 DNA reads TGTGCCAGCAGCAATGGGGACAGGGGAAGGGCCGGGGAGCTGTTTTTT. The V gene is TRBV21-1, the J gene TRBJ2-2; whether TRBD1, the table's D call, matches the DNA was not checked. TRBV21-1 is annotated as a pseudogene. The CDR3 spans 16 residues.

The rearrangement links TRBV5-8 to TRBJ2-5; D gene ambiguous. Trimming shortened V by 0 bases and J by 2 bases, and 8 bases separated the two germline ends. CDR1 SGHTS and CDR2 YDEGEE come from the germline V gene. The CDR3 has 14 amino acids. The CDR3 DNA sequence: TGTGCCAGCAGCTTGGGCGCTGGGCAAGAGACCCAGTACTTC. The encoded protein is CASSLGAGQETQYF.

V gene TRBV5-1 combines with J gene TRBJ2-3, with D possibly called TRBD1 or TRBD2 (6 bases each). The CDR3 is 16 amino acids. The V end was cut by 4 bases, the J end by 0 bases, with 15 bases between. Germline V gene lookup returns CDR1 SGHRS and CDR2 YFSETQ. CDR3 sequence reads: CASSLQGLTSTDTQYF. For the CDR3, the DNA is TGCGCCAGCAGCCTACAGGGACTTACTAGCACAGATACGCAGTATTTT.

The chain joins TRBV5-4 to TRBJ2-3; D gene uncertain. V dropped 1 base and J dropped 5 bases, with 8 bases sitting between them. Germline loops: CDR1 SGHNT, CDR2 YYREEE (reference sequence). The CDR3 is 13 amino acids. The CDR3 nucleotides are TGTGCCAGCAGCTTGTGGCTGAGAGATACGCAGTATTTT. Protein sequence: CASSLWLRDTQYF.

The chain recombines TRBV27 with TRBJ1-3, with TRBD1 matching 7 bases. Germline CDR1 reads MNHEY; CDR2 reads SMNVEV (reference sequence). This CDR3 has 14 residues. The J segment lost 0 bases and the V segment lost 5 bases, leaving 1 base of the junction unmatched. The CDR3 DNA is TGTGCCAGCAGTCGACAGGGCTCTGGAAACACCATATATTTT. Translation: CASSRQGSGNTIYF.

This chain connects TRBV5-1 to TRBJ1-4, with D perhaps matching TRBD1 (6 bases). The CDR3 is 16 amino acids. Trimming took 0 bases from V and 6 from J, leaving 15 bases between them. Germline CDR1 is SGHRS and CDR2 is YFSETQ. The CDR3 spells CASSLASGQLYEKLFF. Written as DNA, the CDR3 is TGCGCCAGCAGCTTGGCCTCGGGACAATTATATGAAAAACTGTTTTTT.